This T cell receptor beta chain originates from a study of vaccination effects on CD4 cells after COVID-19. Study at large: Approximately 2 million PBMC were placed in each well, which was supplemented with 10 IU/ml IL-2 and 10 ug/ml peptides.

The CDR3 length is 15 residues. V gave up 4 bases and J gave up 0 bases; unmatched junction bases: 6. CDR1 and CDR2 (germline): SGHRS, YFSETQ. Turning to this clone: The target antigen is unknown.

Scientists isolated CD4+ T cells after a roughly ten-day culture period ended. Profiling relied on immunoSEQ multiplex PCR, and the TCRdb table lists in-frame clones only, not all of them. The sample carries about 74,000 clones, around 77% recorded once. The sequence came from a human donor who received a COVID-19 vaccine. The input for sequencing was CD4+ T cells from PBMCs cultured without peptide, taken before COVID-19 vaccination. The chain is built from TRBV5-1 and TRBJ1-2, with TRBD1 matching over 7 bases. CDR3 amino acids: CASSNGQDANYGYTF. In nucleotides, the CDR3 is TGCGCCAGCAGCAACGGACAGGATGCTAACTATGGCTACACCTTC.